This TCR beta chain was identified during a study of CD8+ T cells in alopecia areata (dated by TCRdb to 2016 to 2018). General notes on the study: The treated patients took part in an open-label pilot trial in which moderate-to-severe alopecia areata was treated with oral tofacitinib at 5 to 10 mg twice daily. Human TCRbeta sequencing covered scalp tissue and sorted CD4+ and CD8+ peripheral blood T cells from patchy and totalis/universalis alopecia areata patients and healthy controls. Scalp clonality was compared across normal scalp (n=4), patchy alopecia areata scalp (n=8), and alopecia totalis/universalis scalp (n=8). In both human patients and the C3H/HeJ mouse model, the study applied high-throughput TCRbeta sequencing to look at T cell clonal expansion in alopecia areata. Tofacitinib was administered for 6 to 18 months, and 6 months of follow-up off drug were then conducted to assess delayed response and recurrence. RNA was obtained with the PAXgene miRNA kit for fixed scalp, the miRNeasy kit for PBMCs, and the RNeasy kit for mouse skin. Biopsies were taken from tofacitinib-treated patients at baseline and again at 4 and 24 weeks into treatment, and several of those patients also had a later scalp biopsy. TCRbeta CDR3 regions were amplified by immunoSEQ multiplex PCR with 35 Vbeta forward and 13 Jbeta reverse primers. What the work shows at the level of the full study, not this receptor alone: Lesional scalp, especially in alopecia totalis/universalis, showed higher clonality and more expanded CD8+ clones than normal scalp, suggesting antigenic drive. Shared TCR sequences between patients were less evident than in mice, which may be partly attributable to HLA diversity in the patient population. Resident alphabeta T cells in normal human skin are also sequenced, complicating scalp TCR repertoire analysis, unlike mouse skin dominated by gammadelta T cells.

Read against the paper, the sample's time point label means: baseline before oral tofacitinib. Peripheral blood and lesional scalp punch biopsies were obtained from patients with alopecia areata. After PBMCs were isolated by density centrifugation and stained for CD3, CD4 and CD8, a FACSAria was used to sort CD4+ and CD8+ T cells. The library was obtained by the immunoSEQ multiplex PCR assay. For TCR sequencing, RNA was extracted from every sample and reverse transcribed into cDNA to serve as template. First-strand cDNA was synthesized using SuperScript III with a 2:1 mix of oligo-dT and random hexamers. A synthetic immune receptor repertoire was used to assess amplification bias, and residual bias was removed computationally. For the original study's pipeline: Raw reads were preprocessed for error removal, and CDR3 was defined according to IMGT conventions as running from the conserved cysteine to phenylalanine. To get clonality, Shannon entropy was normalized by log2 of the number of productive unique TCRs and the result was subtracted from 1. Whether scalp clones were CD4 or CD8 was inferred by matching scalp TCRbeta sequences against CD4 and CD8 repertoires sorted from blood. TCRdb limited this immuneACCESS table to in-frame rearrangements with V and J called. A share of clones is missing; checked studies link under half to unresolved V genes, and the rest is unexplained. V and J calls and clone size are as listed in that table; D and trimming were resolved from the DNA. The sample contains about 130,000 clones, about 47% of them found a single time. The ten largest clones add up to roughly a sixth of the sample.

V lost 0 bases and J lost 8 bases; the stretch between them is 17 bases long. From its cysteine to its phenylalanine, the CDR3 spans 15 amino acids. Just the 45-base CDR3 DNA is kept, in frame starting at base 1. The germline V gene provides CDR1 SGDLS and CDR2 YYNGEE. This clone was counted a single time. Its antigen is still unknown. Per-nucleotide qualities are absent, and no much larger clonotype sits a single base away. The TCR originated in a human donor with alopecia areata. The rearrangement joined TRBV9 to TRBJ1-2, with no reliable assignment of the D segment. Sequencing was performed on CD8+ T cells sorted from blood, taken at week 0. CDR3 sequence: CASSVADLSLDGYTF. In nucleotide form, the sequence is TGTGCCAGCAGCGTAGCTGATTTGAGTCTAGACGGCTACACCTTC.